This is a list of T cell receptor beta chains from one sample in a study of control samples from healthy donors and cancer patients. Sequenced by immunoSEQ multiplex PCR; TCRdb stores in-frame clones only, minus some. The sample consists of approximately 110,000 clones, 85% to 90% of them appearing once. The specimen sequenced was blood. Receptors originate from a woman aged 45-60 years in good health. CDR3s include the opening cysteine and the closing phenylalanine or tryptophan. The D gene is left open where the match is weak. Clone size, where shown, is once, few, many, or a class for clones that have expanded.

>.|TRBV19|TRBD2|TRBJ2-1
CASRVGLAGGDEQFF
TGTGCCAGTAGAGTCGGGCTAGCGGGGGGAGATGAGCAGTTCTTC
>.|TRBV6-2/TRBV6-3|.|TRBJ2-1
CASSRVVTGIYNEQFF
TGTGCCAGCAGTAGGGTCGTCACGGGGATCTACAATGAGCAGTTCTTC
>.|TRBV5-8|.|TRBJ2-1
CASSWETQAYNEQFF
TGTGCCAGCAGCTGGGAAACACAGGCCTACAATGAGCAGTTCTTC
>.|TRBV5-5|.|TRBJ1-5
CASSLEDRPNQPQHF
TGTGCCAGCAGCTTGGAAGACAGACCCAATCAGCCCCAGCATTTT
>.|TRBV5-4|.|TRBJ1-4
CASSLGAATNEKLFF
TGTGCCAGCAGCTTGGGGGCGGCAACTAATGAAAAACTGTTTTTT
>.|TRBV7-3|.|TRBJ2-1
CASSLRRGTDYNEQFF
TGTGCCAGCAGCTTAAGGCGCGGGACCGACTACAATGAGCAGTTCTTC
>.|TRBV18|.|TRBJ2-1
CASSTAKDEQFF
TGTGCCAGCTCAACCGCGAAGGATGAGCAGTTCTTC
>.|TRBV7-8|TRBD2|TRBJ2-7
CASSLSPASSGELYEQYF
TGTGCCAGCAGCTTAAGCCCCGCATCTAGCGGGGAGCTCTACGAGCAGTACTTC
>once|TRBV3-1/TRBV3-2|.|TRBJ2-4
CASSLNSQGIKNIQYF
TGTGCCAGCAGCCTTAACTCTCAGGGCATCAAAAACATTCAGTACTTC
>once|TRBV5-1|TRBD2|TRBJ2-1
CASSPTSGSRNEQFF
TGCGCCAGCAGCCCGACTAGCGGGAGTCGGAATGAGCAGTTCTTC
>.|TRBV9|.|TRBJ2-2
CASSVPVPGELFF
TGTGCCAGCAGCGTTCCTGTTCCCGGGGAGCTGTTTTTT
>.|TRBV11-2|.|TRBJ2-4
CASSLETRARNIQYF
TGTGCCAGCAGCTTAGAAACCAGGGCGAGAAACATTCAGTACTTC
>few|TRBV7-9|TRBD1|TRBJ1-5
CASSDTGGIGNQPQHF
TGTGCCAGCAGCGATACAGGGGGCATCGGCAATCAGCCCCAGCATTTT
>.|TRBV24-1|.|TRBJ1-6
CATSGQHSPLHF
TGTGCCACCAGTGGCCAGCATTCACCCCTCCACTTT
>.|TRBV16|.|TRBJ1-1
CASSQPGSVNTEAFF
TGTGCCAGCAGCCAGCCCGGTTCGGTGAACACTGAAGCTTTCTTT
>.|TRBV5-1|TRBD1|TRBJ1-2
CASSTISGGGYGYTF
TGCGCCAGCAGTACAATTTCAGGGGGCGGCTATGGCTACACCTTC
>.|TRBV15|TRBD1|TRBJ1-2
CATSRTGTGVRNYGYTF
TGTGCCACCAGCAGAACCGGGACAGGGGTTAGGAACTATGGCTACACCTTC
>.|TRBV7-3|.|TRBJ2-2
CASSLSRNTGELFF
TGTGCCAGCAGCTTGAGTAGGAACACCGGGGAGCTGTTTTTT
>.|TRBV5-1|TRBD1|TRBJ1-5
CASSPDRATEPQHF
TGCGCCAGCAGCCCGGACAGGGCGACTGAACCCCAGCATTTT
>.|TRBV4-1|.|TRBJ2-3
CASSQDQQAEITDTQYF
TGCGCCAGCAGCCAAGACCAACAGGCGGAGATCACAGATACGCAGTATTTT
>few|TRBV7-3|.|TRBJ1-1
CASSLSSGGTEAFF
TGTGCCAGCAGCTTAAGCAGCGGGGGCACTGAAGCTTTCTTT
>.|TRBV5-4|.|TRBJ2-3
CASDRGDTQYF
TGTGCCAGCGACCGGGGGGATACGCAGTATTTT
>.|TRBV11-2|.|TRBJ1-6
CASSLGARDNSPLHF
TGTGCCAGCAGCTTGGGGGCGCGGGATAATTCACCCCTCCACTTT
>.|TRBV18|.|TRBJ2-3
CASSPPAVDTQYF
TGTGCCAGCTCACCACCTGCGGTAGATACGCAGTATTTT
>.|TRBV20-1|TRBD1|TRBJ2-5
CSASEQGASETQYF
TGCAGTGCTAGTGAACAGGGGGCATCAGAGACCCAGTACTTC
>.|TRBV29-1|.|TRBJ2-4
CSVSTMGGDSGRAKNIQYF
TGCAGCGTTTCGACCATGGGCGGGGATAGTGGGCGGGCCAAAAACATTCAGTACTTC
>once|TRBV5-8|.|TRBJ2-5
CAAAWGTRKTETQYF
TGTGCCGCCGCGTGGGGGACCAGAAAGACAGAGACCCAGTACTTC
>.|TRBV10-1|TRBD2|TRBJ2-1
CASSRSGGPRSYNEQFF
TGCGCCAGCAGTCGGAGCGGGGGGCCTCGTTCCTACAATGAGCAGTTCTTC
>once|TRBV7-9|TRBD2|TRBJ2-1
CASSLAQGGLAGWNEQFF
TGTGCCAGCAGCTTAGCCCAAGGGGGACTAGCGGGGTGGAATGAGCAGTTCTTC
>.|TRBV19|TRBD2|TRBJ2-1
CASEGGLARDNNEQFF
TGTGCCAGTGAGGGGGGACTAGCGAGAGATAACAATGAGCAGTTCTTC
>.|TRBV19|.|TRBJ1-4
CASSIVPNTLFF
TGTGCCAGTAGTATAGTTCCGAACACTCTGTTTTTT
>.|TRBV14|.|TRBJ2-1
CASSQDYKLAQFF
TGTGCCAGCAGCCAAGATTACAAACTAGCCCAGTTCTTC
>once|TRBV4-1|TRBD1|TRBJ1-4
CASSPAHRGANEKLFF
TGCGCCAGCAGCCCCGCCCACAGGGGAGCTAATGAAAAACTGTTTTTT
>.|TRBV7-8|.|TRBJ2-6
CASSGQILGIEANVLTF
TGTGCCAGCAGCGGCCAGATTCTTGGTATAGAGGCCAACGTCCTGACTTTC
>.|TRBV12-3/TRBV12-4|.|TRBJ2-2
CASVRTNTGELFF
TGTGCCAGCGTCCGGACGAACACCGGGGAGCTGTTTTTT
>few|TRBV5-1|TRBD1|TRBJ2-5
CASRLGQIETQYF
TGCGCCAGCAGACTGGGACAGATAGAGACCCAGTACTTC
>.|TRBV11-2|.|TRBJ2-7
CASSLDPRGKQYF
TGTGCCAGCAGCTTAGATCCCCGTGGCAAGCAGTACTTC
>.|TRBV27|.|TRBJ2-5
CASSPTLGVASQYF
TGTGCCAGCAGTCCCACTTTAGGCGTTGCGTCCCAGTACTTC
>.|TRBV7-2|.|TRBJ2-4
CASSGTESGLAKNIQYF
TGTGCCAGCAGCGGTACAGAGAGCGGCCTAGCCAAAAACATTCAGTACTTC
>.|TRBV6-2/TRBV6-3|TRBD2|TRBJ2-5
CASSYRNLAGVGETQYF
TGTGCCAGCAGTTACCGAAACCTAGCGGGAGTCGGGGAGACCCAGTACTTC
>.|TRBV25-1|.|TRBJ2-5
CASSAQETQYF
TGTGCCAGCAGTGCCCAAGAGACCCAGTACTTC
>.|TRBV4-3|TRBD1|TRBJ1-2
CASSQEIPGQIFLGYTF
TGCGCCAGCAGCCAAGAAATTCCGGGACAGATTTTTCTTGGCTACACCTTC
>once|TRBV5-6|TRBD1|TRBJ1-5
CASSPYSGQGNNQPQHF
TGTGCCAGCAGCCCGTACAGCGGACAGGGTAACAATCAGCCCCAGCATTTT
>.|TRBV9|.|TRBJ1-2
CASSAKSVNYGYTF
TGTGCCAGCAGCGCTAAATCAGTTAACTATGGCTACACCTTC
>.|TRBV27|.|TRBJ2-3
CASRRQGSTDTQYF
TGTGCCAGCAGGAGGCAGGGGAGCACAGATACGCAGTATTTT
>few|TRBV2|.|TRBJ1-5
CASSGYYGNQPQHF
TGTGCCAGCAGCGGGTATTACGGCAATCAGCCCCAGCATTTT
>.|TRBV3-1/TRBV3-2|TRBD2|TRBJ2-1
CASSPKYLAGEGSYNEQFF
TGTGCCAGCAGCCCGAAATATCTAGCGGGAGAGGGATCCTACAATGAGCAGTTCTTC
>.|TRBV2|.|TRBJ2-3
CASSVSQTTDTQYF
TGTGCCAGCAGTGTAAGTCAGACGACAGATACGCAGTATTTT
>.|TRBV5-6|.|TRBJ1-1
CASSSTGRGLMNTEAFF
TGTGCCAGCAGCTCTACGGGCCGGGGACTAATGAACACTGAAGCTTTCTTT
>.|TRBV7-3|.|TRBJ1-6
CASSLTTVSPLHF
TGTGCCAGCAGCTTAACGACAGTTTCACCCCTCCACTTT
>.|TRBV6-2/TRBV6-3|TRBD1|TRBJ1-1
CASSPGTGLKALF
TGTGCCAGCAGTCCCGGGACAGGGCTAAAGGCCCTCTTT
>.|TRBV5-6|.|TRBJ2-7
CASSFVGRITYEQYF
TGTGCCAGCAGCTTTGTGGGCAGGATTACCTACGAGCAGTACTTC
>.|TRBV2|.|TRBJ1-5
CASNGQSSQPQHF
TGTGCCAGCAATGGGCAGTCCTCTCAGCCCCAGCATTTT
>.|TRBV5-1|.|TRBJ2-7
CASSHDRLNSEQYF
TGCGCCAGCAGCCACGACAGGTTGAATAGCGAGCAGTACTTC
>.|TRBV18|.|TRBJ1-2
CASSDTEVGYTF
TGTGCCAGCTCAGATACAGAAGTGGGCTACACCTTC
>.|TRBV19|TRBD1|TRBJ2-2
CASSDRGTNTGELFF
TGTGCCAGTAGTGACAGGGGAACGAACACCGGGGAGCTGTTTTTT